This TCR beta chain was retrieved from a study of tumor-infiltrating lymphocytes in primary liver carcinoma. Starting material for RNA and DNA co-extraction consisted of roughly 18-34 mg of unsorted bulk tissue. Notes on the study in general: Tumor region pairs overlapped more than did tumor-adjacent and tumor-blood pairs.

TCR beta cDNA came from about 0.55 ug total RNA, primed with a constant-region primer. It was through three nested multiplex PCR rounds of slightly modified ARM-PCR that TCR beta libraries arose. In the first two PCR rounds, TRBV1-TRBV30 forward primers were paired with a C-beta reverse primer, and each round lasted approximately 9 cycles. A single record per CDR3 protein comes from TCRdb applying MiXCR to the multiplex PCR reads. This table holds about 120,000 distinct CDR3 sequences, roughly 75% found once. In regard to this clonotype: Its specificity is not known. A clone one base away is much larger, so this may be a read error.

This CDR3 has 15 amino acids. Per germline, CDR1 SGHRS and CDR2 YFSETQ. The sequenced material came from tumor-adjacent normal liver tissue. This clonotype was obtained from a woman in her sixties with primary liver carcinoma and hepatitis B virus infection. The rearrangement links TRBV5-1 to TRBJ2-7; D tentatively fits TRBD1 or TRBD2 (5 bases each). The CDR3 DNA sequence: TGCGCCAGCAGCTTGGGTGTTTCAGGGACCTACGGGCAGTACTTC. Amino acid sequence: CASSLGVSGTYGQYF.